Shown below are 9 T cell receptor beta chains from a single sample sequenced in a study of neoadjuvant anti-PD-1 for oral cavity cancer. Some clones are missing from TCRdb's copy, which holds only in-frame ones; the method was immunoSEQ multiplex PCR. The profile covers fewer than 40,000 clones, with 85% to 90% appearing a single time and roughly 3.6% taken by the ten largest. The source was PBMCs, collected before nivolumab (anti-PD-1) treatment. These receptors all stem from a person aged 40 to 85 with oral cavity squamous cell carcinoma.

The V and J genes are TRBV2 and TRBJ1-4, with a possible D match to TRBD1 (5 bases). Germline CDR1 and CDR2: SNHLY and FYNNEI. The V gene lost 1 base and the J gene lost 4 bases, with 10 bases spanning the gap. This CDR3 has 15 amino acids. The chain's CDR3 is CASSEGGLINEKLFF. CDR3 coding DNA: TGTGCCAGCAGTGAAGGGGGACTGATTAATGAAAAACTGTTTTTT.

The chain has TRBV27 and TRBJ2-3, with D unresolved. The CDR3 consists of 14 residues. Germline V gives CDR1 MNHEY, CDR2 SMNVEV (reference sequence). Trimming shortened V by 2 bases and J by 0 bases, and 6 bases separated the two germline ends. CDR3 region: CASSLGQSTDTQYF. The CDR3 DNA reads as TGTGCCAGCAGTTTAGGGCAAAGCACAGATACGCAGTATTTT.

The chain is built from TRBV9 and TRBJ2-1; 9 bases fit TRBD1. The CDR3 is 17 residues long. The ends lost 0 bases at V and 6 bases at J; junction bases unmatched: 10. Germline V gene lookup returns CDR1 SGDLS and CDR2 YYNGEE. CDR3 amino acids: CASSVVGLGQGTNEQFF. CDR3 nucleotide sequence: TGTGCCAGCAGCGTAGTAGGCCTGGGACAGGGAACCAATGAGCAGTTCTTC.

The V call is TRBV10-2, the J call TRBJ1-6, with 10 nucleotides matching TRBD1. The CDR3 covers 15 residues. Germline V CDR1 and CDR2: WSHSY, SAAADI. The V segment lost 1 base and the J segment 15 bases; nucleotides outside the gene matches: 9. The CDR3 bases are TGCGCCAGCAGTGAGTTGGGGGACAGGGGTTTGCTCCTCCACTTT. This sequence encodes CASSELGDRGLLLHF.

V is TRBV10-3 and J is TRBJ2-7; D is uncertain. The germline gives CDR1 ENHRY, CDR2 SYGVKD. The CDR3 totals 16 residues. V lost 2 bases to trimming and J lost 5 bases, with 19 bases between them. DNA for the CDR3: TGTGCCATCAGTGAGATGGTGGTTCGACACGCGGACGAGCAGTACTTC. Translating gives CAISEMVVRHADEQYF.

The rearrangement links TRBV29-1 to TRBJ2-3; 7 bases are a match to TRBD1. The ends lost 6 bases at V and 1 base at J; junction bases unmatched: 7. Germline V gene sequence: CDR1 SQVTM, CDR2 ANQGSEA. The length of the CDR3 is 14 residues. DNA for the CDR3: TGCAGCGTAGAGTCCGGGACAGGCACAGATACGCAGTATTTT. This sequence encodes CSVESGTGTDTQYF.

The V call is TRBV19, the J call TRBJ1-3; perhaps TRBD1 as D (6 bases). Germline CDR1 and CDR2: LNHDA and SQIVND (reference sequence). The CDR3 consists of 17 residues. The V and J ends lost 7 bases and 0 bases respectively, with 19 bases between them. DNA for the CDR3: TGTGCCAGTACGGACGCAGACAGGCTAGTCTCTGGAAACACCATATATTTT. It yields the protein CASTDADRLVSGNTIYF.

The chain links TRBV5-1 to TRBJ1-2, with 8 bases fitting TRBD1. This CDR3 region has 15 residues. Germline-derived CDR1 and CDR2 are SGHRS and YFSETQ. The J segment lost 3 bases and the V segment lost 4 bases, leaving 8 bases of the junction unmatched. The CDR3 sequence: CASSRTLTGDYGYTF. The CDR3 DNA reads TGCGCCAGCAGCCGAACCTTGACAGGGGACTATGGCTACACCTTC.

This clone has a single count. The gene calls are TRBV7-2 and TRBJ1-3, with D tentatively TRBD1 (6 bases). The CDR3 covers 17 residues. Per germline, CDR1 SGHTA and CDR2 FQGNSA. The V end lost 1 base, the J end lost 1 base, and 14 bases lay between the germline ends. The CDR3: CASSLGATGRSGNTIYF. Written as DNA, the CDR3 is TGTGCCAGCAGCTTAGGGGCGACAGGTCGTTCTGGAAACACCATATATTTT.